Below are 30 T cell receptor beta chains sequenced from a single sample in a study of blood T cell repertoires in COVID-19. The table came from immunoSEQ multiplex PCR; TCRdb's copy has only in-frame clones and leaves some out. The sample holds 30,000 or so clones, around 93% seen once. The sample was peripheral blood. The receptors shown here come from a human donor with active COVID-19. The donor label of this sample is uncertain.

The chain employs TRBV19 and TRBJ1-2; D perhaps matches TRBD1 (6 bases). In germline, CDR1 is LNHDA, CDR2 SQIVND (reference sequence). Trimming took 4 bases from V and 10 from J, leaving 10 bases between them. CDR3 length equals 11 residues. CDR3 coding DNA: TGTGCCAGTAGTAACGACAGGTCCTACACCTTC. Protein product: CASSNDRSYTF.

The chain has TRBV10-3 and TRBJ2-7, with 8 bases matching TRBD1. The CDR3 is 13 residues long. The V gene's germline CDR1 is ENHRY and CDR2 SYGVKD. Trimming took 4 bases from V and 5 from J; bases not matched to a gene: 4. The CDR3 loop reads CAISAGQGNEQYF. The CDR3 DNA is TGTGCCATCAGTGCCGGACAGGGTAACGAGCAGTACTTC.

Here the CDR3 reads CASRQENTGELFF. The CDR3 nucleotides are TGTGCCAGTAGACAGGAGAACACCGGGGAGCTGTTTTTT. The V gene is TRBV28, the J gene TRBJ2-2; D perhaps matches TRBD1 (6 bases). This CDR3 is built from 13 residues. V lost 9 bases, J lost 1 base, and 9 bases lay in between. In germline, CDR1 is MDHEN, CDR2 SYDVKM.

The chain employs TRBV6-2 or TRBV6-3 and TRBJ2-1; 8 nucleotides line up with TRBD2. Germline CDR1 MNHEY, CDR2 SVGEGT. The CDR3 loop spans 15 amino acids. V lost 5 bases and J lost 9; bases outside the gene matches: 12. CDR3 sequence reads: CASSPGGGPNGEQFF. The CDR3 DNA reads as TGTGCCAGCAGTCCCGGGGGGGGTCCGAACGGTGAGCAGTTCTTC.

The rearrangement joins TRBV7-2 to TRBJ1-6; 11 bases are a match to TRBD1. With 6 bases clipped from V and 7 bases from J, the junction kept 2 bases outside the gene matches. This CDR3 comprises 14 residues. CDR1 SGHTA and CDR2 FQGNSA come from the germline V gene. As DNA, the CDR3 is TGTGCCAGCAGGCGGGACAGGGGGAATTCACCCCTCCACTTT. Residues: CASRRDRGNSPLHF.

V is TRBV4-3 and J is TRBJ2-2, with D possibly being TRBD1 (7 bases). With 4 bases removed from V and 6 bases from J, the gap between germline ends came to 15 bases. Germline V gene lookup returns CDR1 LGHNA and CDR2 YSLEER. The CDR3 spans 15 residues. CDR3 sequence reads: CASSLDREVAGELFF. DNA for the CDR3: TGCGCCAGCAGCCTTGACAGGGAGGTTGCCGGGGAGCTGTTTTTT.

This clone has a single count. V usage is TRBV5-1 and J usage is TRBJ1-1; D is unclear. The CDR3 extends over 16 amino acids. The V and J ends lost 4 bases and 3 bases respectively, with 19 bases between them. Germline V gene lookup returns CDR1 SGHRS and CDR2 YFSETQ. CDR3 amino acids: CASSPMGRSGDTEAFF. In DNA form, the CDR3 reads TGCGCCAGCAGCCCTATGGGCAGGTCCGGTGACACTGAAGCTTTCTTT.

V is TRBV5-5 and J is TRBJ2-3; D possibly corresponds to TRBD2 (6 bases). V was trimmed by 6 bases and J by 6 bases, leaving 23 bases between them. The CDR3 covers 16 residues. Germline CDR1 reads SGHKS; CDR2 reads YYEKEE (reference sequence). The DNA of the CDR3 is TGTGCCAGCAACCACCCCCGGGGGTTTTCCGGGGATACGCAGTATTTT. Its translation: CASNHPRGFSGDTQYF.

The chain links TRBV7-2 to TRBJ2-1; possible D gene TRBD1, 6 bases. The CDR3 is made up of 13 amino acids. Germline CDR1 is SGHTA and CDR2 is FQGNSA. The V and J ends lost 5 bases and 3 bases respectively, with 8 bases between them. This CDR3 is CASSRGGYNEQFF. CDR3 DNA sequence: TGTGCCAGCAGCCGAGGGGGCTACAATGAGCAGTTCTTC.

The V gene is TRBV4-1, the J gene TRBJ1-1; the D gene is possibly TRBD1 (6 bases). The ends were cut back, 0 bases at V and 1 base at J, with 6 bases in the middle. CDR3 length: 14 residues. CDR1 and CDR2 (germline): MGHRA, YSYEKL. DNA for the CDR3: TGCGCCAGCAGCCAAGAGGGACAGAACACTGAAGCTTTCTTT. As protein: CASSQEGQNTEAFF.

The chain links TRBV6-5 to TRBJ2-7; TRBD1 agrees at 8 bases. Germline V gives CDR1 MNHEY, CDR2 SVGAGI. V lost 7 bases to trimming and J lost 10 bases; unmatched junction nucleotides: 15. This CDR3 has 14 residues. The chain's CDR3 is CASNAGTGERGQYF. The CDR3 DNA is TGTGCCAGCAATGCCGGGACAGGTGAGCGTGGACAGTACTTC.

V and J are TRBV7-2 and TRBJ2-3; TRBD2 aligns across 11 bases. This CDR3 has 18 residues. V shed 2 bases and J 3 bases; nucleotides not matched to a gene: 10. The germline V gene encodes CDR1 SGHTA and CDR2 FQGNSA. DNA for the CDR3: TGTGCCAGCAGCTTATTCGGGACTAGCGGCTTTTCGACAGATACGCAGTATTTT. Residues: CASSLFGTSGFSTDTQYF.

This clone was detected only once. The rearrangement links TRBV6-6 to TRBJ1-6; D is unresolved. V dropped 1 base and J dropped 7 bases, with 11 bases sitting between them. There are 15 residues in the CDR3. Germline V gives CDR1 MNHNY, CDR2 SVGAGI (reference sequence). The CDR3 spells CASSYYEGPNSPLHF. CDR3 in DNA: TGTGCCAGCAGTTACTACGAGGGTCCCAATTCACCCCTCCACTTT.

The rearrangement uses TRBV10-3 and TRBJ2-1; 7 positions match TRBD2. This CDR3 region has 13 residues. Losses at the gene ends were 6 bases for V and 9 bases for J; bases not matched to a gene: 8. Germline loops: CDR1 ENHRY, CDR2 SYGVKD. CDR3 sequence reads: CAISKETSTEQFF. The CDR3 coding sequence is TGTGCCATCAGCAAGGAGACTAGCACTGAGCAGTTCTTC.

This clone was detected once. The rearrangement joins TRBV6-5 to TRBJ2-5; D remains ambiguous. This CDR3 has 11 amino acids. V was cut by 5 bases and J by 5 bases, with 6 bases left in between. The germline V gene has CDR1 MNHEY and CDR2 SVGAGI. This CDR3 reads CASSTGETQYF. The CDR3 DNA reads TGTGCCAGCAGTACCGGTGAGACCCAGTACTTC.

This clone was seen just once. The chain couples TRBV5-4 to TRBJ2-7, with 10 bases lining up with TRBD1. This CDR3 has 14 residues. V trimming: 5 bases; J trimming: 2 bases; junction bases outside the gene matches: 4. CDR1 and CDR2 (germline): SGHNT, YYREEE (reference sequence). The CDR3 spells CASRPGQGAYEQYF. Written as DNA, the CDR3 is TGTGCCAGCAGGCCCGGACAGGGGGCCTACGAGCAGTACTTC.

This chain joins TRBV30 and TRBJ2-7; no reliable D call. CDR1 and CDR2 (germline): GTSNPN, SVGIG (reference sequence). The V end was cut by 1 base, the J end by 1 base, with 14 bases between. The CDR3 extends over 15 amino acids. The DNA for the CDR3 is TGTGCCTGGAGTGATTGGCAGAGAGCGTCCTACGAGCAGTACTTC. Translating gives CAWSDWQRASYEQYF.

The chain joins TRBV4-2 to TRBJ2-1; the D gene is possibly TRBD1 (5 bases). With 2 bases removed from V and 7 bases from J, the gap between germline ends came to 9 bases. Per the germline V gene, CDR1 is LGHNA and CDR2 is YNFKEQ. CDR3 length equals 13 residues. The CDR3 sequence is CASSQFRGNEQFF. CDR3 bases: TGTGCCAGCAGCCAATTTAGGGGTAATGAGCAGTTCTTC.

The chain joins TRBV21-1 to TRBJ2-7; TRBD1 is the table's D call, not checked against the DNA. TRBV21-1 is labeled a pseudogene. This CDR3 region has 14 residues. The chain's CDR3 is CASSMDRDYYEQYF. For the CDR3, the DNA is TGTGCCAGCAGCATGGACAGGGACTATTACGAGCAGTACTTC.

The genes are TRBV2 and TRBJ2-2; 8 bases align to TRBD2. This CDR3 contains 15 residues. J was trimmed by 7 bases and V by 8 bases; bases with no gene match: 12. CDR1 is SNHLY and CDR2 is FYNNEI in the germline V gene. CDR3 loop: CASEVSGARGGELFF. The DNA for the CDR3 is TGTGCCAGCGAAGTTAGCGGGGCCCGGGGCGGGGAGCTGTTTTTT.

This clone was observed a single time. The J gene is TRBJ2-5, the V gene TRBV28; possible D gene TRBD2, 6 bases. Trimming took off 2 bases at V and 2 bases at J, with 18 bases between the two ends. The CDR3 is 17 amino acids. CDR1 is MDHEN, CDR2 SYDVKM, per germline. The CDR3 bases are TGTGCCAGCAGTTTAGCTGGGACTCACGCTGCGCAAGAGACCCAGTACTTC. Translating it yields CASSLAGTHAAQETQYF. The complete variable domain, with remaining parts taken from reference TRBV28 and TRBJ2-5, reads DVKVTQSSRYLVKRTGEKVFLECVQDMDHENMFWYRQDPGLGLRLIYFSYDVKMKEKGDIPEGYSVSREKKERFSLILESASTNQTSMYLCASSLAGTHAAQETQYFGPGTRLLVL.

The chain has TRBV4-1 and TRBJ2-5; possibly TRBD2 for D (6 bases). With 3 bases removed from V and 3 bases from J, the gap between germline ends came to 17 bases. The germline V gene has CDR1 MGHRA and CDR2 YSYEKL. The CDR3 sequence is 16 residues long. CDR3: CASSQGLWGLEETQYF. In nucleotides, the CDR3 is TGCGCCAGCAGCCAGGGGCTGTGGGGACTGGAAGAGACCCAGTACTTC.

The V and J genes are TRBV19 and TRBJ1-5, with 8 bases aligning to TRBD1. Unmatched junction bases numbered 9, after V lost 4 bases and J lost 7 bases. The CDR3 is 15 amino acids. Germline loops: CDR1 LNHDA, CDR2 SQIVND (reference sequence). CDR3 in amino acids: CASSTYQGAGQPQHF. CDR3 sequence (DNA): TGTGCCAGTAGTACCTACCAGGGGGCAGGGCAGCCCCAGCATTTT.

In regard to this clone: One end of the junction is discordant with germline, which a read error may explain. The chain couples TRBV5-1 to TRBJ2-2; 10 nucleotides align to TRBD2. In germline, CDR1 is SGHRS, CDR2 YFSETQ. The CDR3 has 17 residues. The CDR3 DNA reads TGCGCCAGCAGGTTGGGAGGGACTAGCGAATACACCGGGGAGCTGTTTTTT. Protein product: CASRLGGTSEYTGELFF.

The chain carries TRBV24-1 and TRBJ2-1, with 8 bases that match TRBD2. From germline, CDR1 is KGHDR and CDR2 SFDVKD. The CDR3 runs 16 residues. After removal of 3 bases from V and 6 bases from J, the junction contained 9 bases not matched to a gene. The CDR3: CATSDAGRATFNEQFF. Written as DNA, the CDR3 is TGTGCCACCAGTGATGCCGGGAGGGCGACATTCAATGAGCAGTTCTTC.

CDR3 sequence reads: CASRREATGISGELFF. DNA of the CDR3: TGTGCCAGCAGGAGGGAGGCGACAGGGATTTCCGGGGAGCTGTTTTTT. The chain employs TRBV2 and TRBJ2-2; weak D call: TRBD1 (7 bases). CDR3 length: 16 residues. Trimming cost V 6 bases and J 6 bases, with 20 bases left between them. Germline assignment: CDR1 SNHLY and CDR2 FYNNEI.

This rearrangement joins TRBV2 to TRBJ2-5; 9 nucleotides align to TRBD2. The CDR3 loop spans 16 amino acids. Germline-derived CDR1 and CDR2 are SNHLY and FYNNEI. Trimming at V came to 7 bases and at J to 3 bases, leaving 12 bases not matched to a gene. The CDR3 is CASTAGGLAGEETQYF. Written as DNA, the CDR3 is TGTGCCAGCACAGCCGGGGGTTTAGCGGGAGAAGAGACCCAGTACTTC.

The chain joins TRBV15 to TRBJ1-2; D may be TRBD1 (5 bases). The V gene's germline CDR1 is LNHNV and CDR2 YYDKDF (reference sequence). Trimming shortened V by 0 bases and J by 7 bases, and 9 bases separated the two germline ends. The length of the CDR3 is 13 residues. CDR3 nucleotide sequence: TGTGCCACCAGCAGAGATTATCAGGGTGGCTACACCTTC. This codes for CATSRDYQGGYTF. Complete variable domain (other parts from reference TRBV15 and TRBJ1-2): DAMVIQNPRYQVTQFGKPVTLSCSQTLNHNVMYWYQQKSSQAPKLLFHYYDKDFNNEADTPDNFQSRRPNTSFCFLDIRSPGLGDTAMYLCATSRDYQGGYTFGSGTRLTVV.

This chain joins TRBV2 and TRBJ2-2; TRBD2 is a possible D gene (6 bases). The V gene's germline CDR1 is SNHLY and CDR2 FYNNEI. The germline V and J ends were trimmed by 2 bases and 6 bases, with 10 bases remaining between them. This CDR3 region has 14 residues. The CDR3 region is CASSEWGGSGELFF. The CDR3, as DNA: TGTGCCAGCAGTGAATGGGGAGGTTCCGGGGAGCTGTTTTTT. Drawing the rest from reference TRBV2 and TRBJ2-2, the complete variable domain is EPEVTQTPSHQVTQMGQEVILRCVPISNHLYFYWYRQILGQKVEFLVSFYNNEISEKSEIFDDQFSVERPDGSNFTLKIRSTKLEDSAMYFCASSEWGGSGELFFGEGSRLTVL.

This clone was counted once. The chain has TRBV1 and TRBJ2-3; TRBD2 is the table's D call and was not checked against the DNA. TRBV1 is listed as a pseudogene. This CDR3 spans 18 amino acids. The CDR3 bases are TGCACCAGCAGCCAAGAATCCCTCTCGGGGGGCGAGGCAGATACGCAGTATTTT. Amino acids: CTSSQESLSGGEADTQYF.